The 4 T cell receptor beta chains presented below share a single source sample, sequenced in a study of T cell changes during pregnancy in multiple sclerosis. Method: immunoSEQ multiplex PCR; TCRdb's copy keeps in-frame clones and lacks some. The sample has 45,000 to 75,000 clones; more than 85% are singletons. The source was peripheral blood, collected in the first trimester of pregnancy. These receptor sequences come from a female donor with multiple sclerosis, enrolled in a pregnancy study.

V gene TRBV7-2 combines with J gene TRBJ2-7; 8 bases are a match to TRBD2. CDR3 size: 17 residues. V lost 1 base and J lost 0; bases outside the gene matches: 8. Germline loops: CDR1 SGHTA, CDR2 FQGNSA. In DNA form, the CDR3 reads TGTGCCAGCAGCTTAGGTCCACGGCGGGGGGCCTCCTACGAGCAGTACTTC. It codes for CASSLGPRRGASYEQYF.

V and J are TRBV19 and TRBJ2-7; 10 nucleotides align to TRBD1. CDR1 and CDR2 (germline): LNHDA, SQIVND (reference sequence). The trim removed 5 bases at V and 5 bases at J, leaving 6 bases unmatched. This CDR3 contains 14 residues. CDR3 loop: CASSVRDRGNEQYF. The CDR3 DNA reads TGTGCCAGTAGTGTCCGGGACAGGGGCAACGAGCAGTACTTC.

The V call is TRBV7-9, the J call TRBJ2-7, with 8 nucleotides matching TRBD1. Germline loops: CDR1 SEHNR, CDR2 FQNEAQ (reference sequence). This CDR3 comprises 16 residues. V gave up 5 bases and J gave up 3 bases; unmatched junction bases: 12. The CDR3 nucleotides are TGTGCCAGCAGCGCCCCCCGACGACAGGGGTACTACGAGCAGTACTTC. Protein sequence: CASSAPRRQGYYEQYF. The whole variable domain, filled in from reference TRBV7-9 and TRBJ2-7, reads DTGVSQNPRHKITKRGQNVTFRCDPISEHNRLYWYRQTLGQGPEFLTYFQNEAQLEKSRLLSDRFSAERPKGSFSTLEIQRTEQGDSAMYLCASSAPRRQGYYEQYFGPGTRLTVT.

The V and J genes are TRBV5-8 and TRBJ1-1; 8 bases are shared with TRBD1. Trimming cost V 0 bases and J 3 bases; bases outside gene matches: 4. From germline, CDR1 is SGHTS and CDR2 YDEGEE. The CDR3 has 15 residues. DNA of the CDR3: TGTGCCAGCAGCTTGGAGAACAGGGGGGACACTGAAGCTTTCTTT. This translates into CASSLENRGDTEAFF. Based on the CDR3 plus reference TRBV5-8 and TRBJ1-1, the full variable domain is EAGVTQSPTHLIKTRGQQATLRCSPISGHTSVYWYQQALGLGLQFLLWYDEGEERNRGNFPPRFSGRQFPNYSSELNVNALELEDSALYLCASSLENRGDTEAFFGQGTRLTVV.